The present entry profiles one T cell receptor beta chain with its context. Antigen specificity is unknown. CDR1 and CDR2 from the germline V gene are MNHEY and SVGAGI. Trimming left V 2 bases short and J 8 bases short, with 9 bases between. The CDR3 runs to 12 residues. The data stem from a study of cytomegalovirus exposure and HLA in healthy donors. Study results and caveats: Among the sequence variants, a highly shared cluster was likely an artifact of sequencing.

The PCR made use of 60 Vbeta and 13 Jbeta primers. Profiling relied on immunoSEQ multiplex PCR, and the TCRdb table lists in-frame clones only, not all of them. Here the sample spans 130,000 to 150,000 clones, approximately 71% being singletons. V is TRBV6-5 and J is TRBJ1-2, with D maybe TRBD1 (6 bases). Sequenced sample: PBMCs. The TCR originated in a woman aged 50 to 65 in good health and CMV-seronegative. The CDR3 protein is CASSYRGSGYTF. In DNA form, the CDR3 reads TGTGCCAGCAGTTACAGGGGGAGCGGCTACACCTTC.